This TCR beta chain was found in a study of spatial heterogeneity in lung cancer. Study as a whole: More beta-chain than alpha-chain sequences were consistently detected.

J lost 0 bases, V lost 0 bases, and 1 base had no gene match. The germline CDR1 and CDR2 sequences are SGHNT and YYREEE (reference sequence). This CDR3 spans 16 amino acids. With regard to this clonotype: What it binds is unknown.

Time point meaning: sample taken at primary tumor resection. Extraction of whole RNA from tumor, nontumor lung or frozen PBMC preceded unsorted sequencing. The donor population consisted of 72 patients with untreated, early-stage non-small cell lung cancer. Each molecule of TCR cDNA was tagged with one unique molecular identifier. TCRdb reprocessed the 5' RACE reads with MiXCR, giving one entry per CDR3 protein. Of roughly 82,000 distinct CDR3 sequences listed, around 12% were seen once; the top ten hold 4.5% to 5.5%. Study outcomes and limitations: Blood showed ubiquitous tumor TCRs more often at resection than at routine follow-up.

The V gene is TRBV5-4, the J gene TRBJ2-5, with 11 bases lining up with TRBD2. The sequencing here drew on PBMCs, taken at surgery. This TCR came from a male donor with early-stage non-small cell lung cancer. This chain's CDR3 is CASSLGLAGNQETQYF. DNA of the CDR3: TGTGCCAGCAGCTTGGGACTAGCGGGGAACCAAGAGACCCAGTACTTC.